Below are 2 T cell receptor beta chains sequenced from a single sample in a study of blood T cell repertoires in COVID-19. Data came from immunoSEQ multiplex PCR; TCRdb stores just in-frame clones and leaves some out. The table lists tens of thousands of clones, almost 90% of them singletons, with roughly an eighth in the top ten. Material for sequencing was peripheral blood. All receptors come from a human donor in a cohort sampled during active COVID-19.

This chain joins TRBV19 and TRBJ2-7; possibly TRBD2 for D (8 bases). The V and J ends lost 6 bases and 6 bases respectively, with 18 bases between them. Germline loops: CDR1 LNHDA, CDR2 SQIVND (reference sequence). This CDR3 region has 14 residues. CDR3 sequence (DNA): TGTGCCAGTAGGCCGGGACTAGGGGGCTCCGAGCAGTACTTC. Translated, it gives CASRPGLGGSEQYF.

V and J are TRBV4-3 and TRBJ2-3; a possible D gene is TRBD2 (5 bases). The germline CDR1 and CDR2 sequences are LGHNA and YSLEER. The CDR3 spans 15 residues. V lost 4 bases and J 3 bases, leaving 14 bases between the germline ends. In DNA form, the CDR3 reads TGCGCCAGCAGCCCGAGGACTGCTACGACAGATACGCAGTATTTT. Protein sequence: CASSPRTATTDTQYF.